This T cell receptor beta chain is drawn from a study of T cells after posttransplantation cyclophosphamide. V was pared by 5 bases and J by 5 bases, with 9 bases of the junction left unmatched. This CDR3 comprises 15 residues. Germline V gene data show CDR1 as LNHDA and CDR2 as SQIVND (reference sequence). Whole-study results and caveats: Skin or GI-infiltrating T cells shared few TRB sequences with blood. Later post-transplant blood repertoires were often dominated by donor CD8+ memory clones. Recipient CMV seropositivity and CMV reactivation strongly tracked TRB clonality.

The method was immunoSEQ multiplex PCR; TCRdb's version includes in-frame clones alone and lacks a portion of them. This table holds 10,000 to 13,000 clones with no singletons; the top ten claim about 15%. Treatment was busulfan-fludarabine conditioning, a marrow graft, and cyclophosphamide on days +3 and +4. This clone has ten or more counts. Its antigen is undetermined. The specimen comprised PBMCs, sampled after allogeneic stem cell transplant with posttransplant cyclophosphamide. The rearrangement joins TRBV19 to TRBJ1-1, with 9 bases aligning to TRBD1. The clonotype was recovered from a female patient in her thirties or forties who received an allogeneic stem cell transplant from a related donor, was CMV-positive, and had no GVHD. T cells may partly derive from the graft donor. The CDR3 DNA sequence: TGTGCCAGTAGTGTCGCTAGACAGGGGGGAACTGAAGCTTTCTTT. It codes for CASSVARQGGTEAFF.